This TCR beta chain was obtained from a study of neurological immune-mediated disorders. Concerning this clonotype: At one boundary the junction diverges from the germline segment, which might be a read error.

Germline V gene sequence: CDR1 SGHKS, CDR2 YYEKEE (reference sequence). The CDR3 is 13 residues long. Every sequencing run drew on 15-18 subjects and yielded over 170 million TCR-beta sequences. TCRdb re-called the 5' RACE reads with MiXCR, one entry per CDR3 protein. The sample has almost 30,000 distinct CDR3 sequences; around 10% are singletons. A blood bank in Maryland, USA, provided the volunteers who served as healthy controls. Sequencing was done on a sample of PBMCs. The chain couples TRBV5-5 to TRBJ1-1, with D unresolved. The receptor was derived from a woman between 55 and 75 years old in good health. DNA for the CDR3: TGTGCCAGCAGCTTGGAGGGTCGGACTGAAGGTTTCTTT. It is translated as CASSLEGRTEGFF.